These 13 T cell receptor beta chains were all obtained from the same sample, sequenced in a study of breast tumors, draining lymph nodes, adjacent tissues (dated by TCRdb to about 2016). The library was made by multiplex PCR. The reads were generated on an Illumina HiSeq 2000. The public reads were quality trimmed at Q25 with fastp and then assembled into clones with MiXCR by TCRdb, keeping productive beta chains. Rows merge per CDR3 protein into single entries with the most common DNA and genes. This sample comprises about 230,000 distinct CDR3 sequences, less than 40% of them detected only once. The leading ten clones occupy approximately 1.4% of the sample. The axillary draining lymph nodes of breast cancer patients were the source of the lymph node samples. The sequencing sample was made of axillary lymph node tissue. These receptors all come from a female donor with breast cancer. Some clones in this sample may be carry-over from other donors' samples.

The table lists this clonotype with many counts. The rearrangement uses TRBV11-2 and TRBJ2-2; possible D gene TRBD2, 6 bases. CDR3 length equals 16 residues. CDR1 is SGHAT, CDR2 FQNNGV, per germline. V was trimmed by 1 base and J by 5 bases, leaving 14 bases between them. CDR3: CASSLVRGSVTGELFF. CDR3 DNA: TGTGCCAGCAGCTTAGTTCGGGGGTCGGTAACCGGGGAGCTGTTTTTT.

This clonotype was seen many times. The chain carries TRBV5-1 and TRBJ2-2; 12 bases map to TRBD2. Per germline, CDR1 SGHRS and CDR2 YFSETQ. The CDR3 is 18 amino acids. V shed 3 bases and J 5 bases; nucleotides not matched to a gene: 11. For the CDR3, the DNA is TGCGCCAGCAGCTGGGGCCCGACTAGCGGGAGAAGAACCGGGGAGCTGTTTTTT. This encodes CASSWGPTSGRRTGELFF. The full variable domain, with the rest looked up from reference TRBV5-1 and TRBJ2-2, is KAGVTQTPRYLIKTRGQQVTLSCSPISGHRSVSWYQQTPGQGLQFLFEYFSETQRNKGNFPGRFSGRQFSNSRSEMNVSTLELGDSALYLCASSWGPTSGRRTGELFFGEGSRLTVL.

Comment on this clonotype: This sequence may be a read error, since a much larger clone differs from it by one base. V is TRBV20-1 and J is TRBJ1-5; a possible D gene is TRBD1 (5 bases). There are 15 residues in the CDR3. Germline V gene sequence: CDR1 DFQATT, CDR2 SNEGSKA (reference sequence). CDR3 residues: CSAREGLYSTQPQHF. CDR3 nucleotides: TGCAGTGCTAGAGAGGGACTCTATAGCACTCAGCCCCAGCATTTT.

The sample holds many counts of this clonotype. This rearrangement joins TRBV3-1 to TRBJ2-1; possible D gene TRBD1, 5 bases. The length of the CDR3 is 15 residues. Germline V gene data show CDR1 as LGHDT and CDR2 as YNNKEL (reference sequence). The V end lost 0 bases, the J end lost 4 bases, and 10 bases lay between the germline ends. CDR3 protein: CASSQDQGSYNEQFF. The CDR3, as DNA: TGTGCCAGCAGCCAAGACCAGGGCTCTTACAATGAGCAGTTCTTC.

This chain uses TRBV7-3 with TRBJ2-7; TRBD2 aligns across 12 bases. Germline lookup yields CDR1 SGHTA and CDR2 FQGTGA. The ends lost 4 bases at V and 5 bases at J; junction bases unmatched: 3. The CDR3 length is 14 residues. The CDR3 protein is CASSSRLAGDEQYF. The CDR3 DNA reads TGTGCCAGCAGCTCTAGACTAGCGGGAGACGAGCAGTACTTC.

As to this clonotype: Germline and junction disagree at one end, which may indicate a read error. This chain links TRBV19 with TRBJ2-7; no clear D. Germline-derived CDR1 and CDR2 are LNHDA and SQIVND (reference sequence). The CDR3 covers 13 residues. CDR3 amino acids: CASSISTAYEQHF. The CDR3 bases are TGTGCCAGTAGTATTTCTACCGCCTACGAGCAGCACTTT.

The table lists this clonotype with a count of one. This chain links TRBV24-1 with TRBJ2-5, with TRBD2 matching 8 bases. Germline V gene sequence: CDR1 KGHDR, CDR2 SFDVKD. The CDR3 contains 15 residues. Unmatched junction bases numbered 10, after V lost 7 bases and J lost 4 bases. CDR3 sequence reads: CATRDSGSMGETQYF. The CDR3 bases are TGTGCCACCAGAGACAGCGGGAGCATGGGAGAGACCCAGTACTTC.

This clonotype was seen ten or more times. The chain employs TRBV15 and TRBJ1-1; D is possibly TRBD1 (5 bases). There are 13 residues in the CDR3. Deletions cut 11 bases from V and 3 bases from J, with 16 bases between. Germline assignment: CDR1 LNHNV and CDR2 YYDKDF (reference sequence). The DNA of the CDR3 is TGTGCCGTGACAGTAAAGAGGGACACTGAAGCTTTCTTT. Its translation is CAVTVKRDTEAFF.

This clonotype occurred many times. The chain combines TRBV5-5 with TRBJ2-2; D is unclear. The CDR3 length is 15 residues. V was trimmed by 4 bases and J by 4 bases, leaving 14 bases between them. Germline V gene sequence: CDR1 SGHKS, CDR2 YYEKEE (reference sequence). This CDR3 reads CASSHTLGFTGELFF. CDR3 nucleotides: TGTGCCAGCAGCCACACCCTAGGTTTCACCGGGGAGCTGTTTTTT. Full variable domain (remainder filled in from reference TRBV5-5 and TRBJ2-2): DAGVTQSPTHLIKTRGQQVTLRCSPISGHKSVSWYQQVLGQGPQFIFQYYEKEERGRGNFPDRFSARQFPNYSSELNVNALLLGDSALYLCASSHTLGFTGELFFGEGSRLTVL.

The rearrangement joins TRBV5-1 to TRBJ2-1, with TRBD2 matching over 8 bases. This CDR3 region has 13 residues. With 5 bases clipped from V and 12 bases from J, the junction kept 10 bases outside the gene matches. Germline lookup yields CDR1 SGHRS and CDR2 YFSETQ. The CDR3 region has the DNA TGCGCCAGCAGGTCGGACGGGGGGGAAAGGCAGTTCTTC. Translation gives CASRSDGGERQFF.

This clonotype showed up many times. The CDR3 protein is CASSGGGVWGQPQHF. As DNA, the CDR3 is TGTGCCAGCAGTGGAGGGGGCGTCTGGGGTCAGCCCCAGCATTTT. The V and J genes are TRBV12-3 or TRBV12-4 and TRBJ1-5, with 7 bases that match TRBD1. The CDR3 runs to 15 residues. J gave up 6 bases and V 5 bases, and 10 bases lay outside the gene matches.

This clonotype has ten or more counts. The V and J genes are TRBV7-6 and TRBJ2-2; 12 bases fit TRBD2. Unmatched junction bases numbered 11, after V lost 4 bases and J lost 5 bases. Germline-derived CDR1 and CDR2 are SGHVS and FNYEAQ. This CDR3 has 18 amino acids. The CDR3 nucleotides are TGTGCCAGCAGCTCCCTCCCTAGCGGGAGGGAGGAAACCGGGGAGCTGTTTTTT. Its translation: CASSSLPSGREETGELFF.

The chain couples TRBV12-3 or TRBV12-4 to TRBJ1-6; 10 bases are shared with TRBD1. The ends lost 4 bases at V and 5 bases at J; junction bases unmatched: 2. The CDR3 is 15 residues long. The CDR3: CASSSDRGDNSPLHF. DNA for the CDR3: TGTGCCAGCAGTTCGGACAGGGGGGATAATTCACCCCTCCACTTT.